These 23 T cell receptor beta chains share one sample of origin, sequenced in a study of blood T cell repertoires in COVID-19. The method was immunoSEQ multiplex PCR; TCRdb's version includes in-frame clones alone and lacks a portion of them. The sample carries 97,000 or so clones, approximately 86% recorded once. Sequencing input: peripheral blood. The receptors were sampled from a man aged 65-85 years with active or convalescent COVID-19.

The V and J genes are TRBV18 and TRBJ2-1, with 9 bases lining up with TRBD2. V lost 5 bases, J lost 5 bases, and 7 bases stayed unmatched. CDR3 length: 15 amino acids. Germline V gene lookup returns CDR1 KGHSH and CDR2 LQKENI. CDR3 loop: CASSSSSGIHNEQFF. CDR3 sequence (DNA): TGTGCCAGCTCATCCTCTAGCGGGATACACAATGAGCAGTTCTTC.

V and J are TRBV9 and TRBJ2-5; 8 nucleotides agree with TRBD1. This CDR3 region has 14 residues. V shed 0 bases and J 9 bases; nucleotides not matched to a gene: 7. CDR1 and CDR2 from the germline V gene are SGDLS and YYNGEE. The CDR3 sequence is CASSVDLKGQAQYF. CDR3 in DNA: TGTGCCAGCAGCGTAGATTTAAAGGGACAGGCCCAGTACTTC.

This chain joins TRBV18 and TRBJ2-5; possible D gene TRBD1, 5 bases. The CDR3 runs to 14 residues. V was trimmed by 1 base and J by 5 bases, leaving 11 bases between them. Germline V gene data show CDR1 as KGHSH and CDR2 as LQKENI. The CDR3 coding sequence is TGTGCCAGCTCACCACGTGGACAACGGGAGACCCAGTACTTC. It yields the protein CASSPRGQRETQYF.

The gene calls are TRBV6-2 or TRBV6-3 and TRBJ2-2; D call uncertain. The CDR3 covers 15 residues. Trimming pared 0 bases from V and 4 bases from J, leaving 9 bases between. The germline V gene encodes CDR1 MNHEY and CDR2 SVGEGT. The CDR3 here is CASSYSGGATGELFF. Written as DNA, the CDR3 is TGTGCCAGCAGTTACTCAGGCGGCGCCACCGGGGAGCTGTTTTTT.

The chain links TRBV6-5 to TRBJ2-7; D call uncertain. Trimming pared 6 bases from V and 5 bases from J, leaving 11 bases between. Germline V gene lookup returns CDR1 MNHEY and CDR2 SVGAGI. The CDR3 runs 12 residues. The CDR3 sequence: CASSLNIDEQYF. CDR3 in DNA: TGTGCCAGCAGCTTAAACATTGACGAGCAGTACTTC.

The chain carries TRBV19 and TRBJ1-1; D perhaps matches TRBD1 (5 bases). V was clipped by 6 bases and J by 2 bases, with 13 bases between them. Germline CDR1 and CDR2: LNHDA and SQIVND (reference sequence). The CDR3 runs to 14 residues. The CDR3 loop reads CASSRGEVNTEAFF. CDR3 nucleotide sequence: TGTGCCAGTAGCCGGGGGGAGGTAAACACTGAAGCTTTCTTT. The variable domain in full, with the rest retrieved from reference TRBV19 and TRBJ1-1, is DGGITQSPKYLFRKEGQNVTLSCEQNLNHDAMYWYRQDPGQGLRLIYYSQIVNDFQKGDIAEGYSVSREKKESFPLTVTSAQKNPTAFYLCASSRGEVNTEAFFGQGTRLTVV.

The V call is TRBV30, the J call TRBJ1-2; perhaps TRBD1 as D (6 bases). Germline V gene lookup returns CDR1 GTSNPN and CDR2 SVGIG (reference sequence). Trimming removed 7 bases at V and 2 bases at J, with 11 bases between. The length of the CDR3 is 12 residues. This chain's CDR3 is CASQGLNYGYTF. The CDR3 DNA reads TGTGCCTCACAGGGTCTGAACTATGGCTACACCTTC.

This sequence joins TRBV5-1 and TRBJ2-5; weak D call: TRBD1 (6 bases). V gave up 4 bases and J gave up 2 bases, with 9 bases separating them. This CDR3 is 13 amino acids long. Germline values: CDR1 SGHRS, CDR2 YFSETQ. The CDR3 loop reads CASSTQGQETQYF. DNA for the CDR3: TGCGCCAGCAGCACGCAGGGGCAAGAGACCCAGTACTTC.

The J gene is TRBJ2-5, the V gene TRBV29-1; 8 positions match TRBD1. This CDR3 is built from 13 residues. The junction had 7 bases not matched to a gene; V was cut back by 5 bases and J by 5 bases. Per the germline V gene, CDR1 is SQVTM and CDR2 is ANQGSEA. The CDR3 coding sequence is TGCAGCGTTTACGACAGGGGTGGGGAGACCCAGTACTTC. Translating it yields CSVYDRGGETQYF.

The chain links TRBV15 to TRBJ2-5; D not resolved. With 3 bases removed from V and 5 bases from J, the gap between germline ends came to 10 bases. Per the germline V gene, CDR1 is LNHNV and CDR2 is YYDKDF (reference sequence). The CDR3 runs 13 residues. The CDR3: CATSSEPTETQYF. CDR3 DNA sequence: TGTGCCACCAGCAGCGAACCGACTGAGACCCAGTACTTC. The variable domain in full, completed from reference TRBV15 and TRBJ2-5, reads DAMVIQNPRYQVTQFGKPVTLSCSQTLNHNVMYWYQQKSSQAPKLLFHYYDKDFNNEADTPDNFQSRRPNTSFCFLDIRSPGLGDTAMYLCATSSEPTETQYFGPGTRLLVL.

This chain links TRBV6-5 with TRBJ1-2, with a possible D match to TRBD1 (6 bases). From germline, CDR1 is MNHEY and CDR2 SVGAGI. This CDR3 has 13 residues. Trimming took 1 base from V and 8 from J, leaving 11 bases between them. The CDR3 loop is CASSYLGARGYTF. The CDR3 nucleotides are TGTGCCAGCAGTTACTTGGGGGCTAGGGGCTACACCTTC.

This clone was observed once. The CDR3 nucleotides are TGTGCCAGTCGGCCTATGGAGGGGATGAACACTGAAGCTTTCTTT. Translation: CASRPMEGMNTEAFF. This chain joins TRBV19 and TRBJ1-1; weak D call: TRBD1 (5 bases). The CDR3 extends over 15 amino acids. V was trimmed by 8 bases and J by 0 bases, leaving 16 bases between them. Germline lookup yields CDR1 LNHDA and CDR2 SQIVND (reference sequence).

The chain uses TRBV29-1 and TRBJ2-3, with D perhaps TRBD2 (5 bases). The CDR3 extends over 13 amino acids. The V gene lost 8 bases and the J gene lost 1 base, with 13 bases spanning the gap. CDR1 and CDR2 (germline): SQVTM, ANQGSEA. The CDR3 reads CSTRPGGTDTQYF. The CDR3 coding sequence is TGCAGCACCCGTCCCGGGGGCACAGATACGCAGTATTTT.

The V and J genes are TRBV7-2 and TRBJ1-5; tentative D call: TRBD1 (6 bases). Germline V CDR1 and CDR2: SGHTA, FQGNSA. The CDR3 extends over 15 amino acids. Trimming shortened V by 5 bases and J by 5 bases, and 16 bases separated the two germline ends. CDR3 nucleotides: TGTGCCAGCAGCAAGGGGGGGACTTCATATCAGCCCCAGCATTTT. It translates to CASSKGGTSYQPQHF.

J is TRBJ2-3 and V is TRBV6-5; D possibly corresponds to TRBD2 (5 bases). Germline V CDR1 and CDR2: MNHEY, SVGAGI. The germline V and J ends were trimmed by 9 bases and 2 bases, with 18 bases remaining between them. The CDR3 is 15 residues long. In nucleotides, the CDR3 is TGTGCCAGTATAGGACTCTTGATCTCCACAGATACGCAGTATTTT. Protein sequence: CASIGLLISTDTQYF.

Remarks on this clone: One junction end does not reproduce the germline sequence, and a read error may be involved. The chain couples TRBV7-2 to TRBJ2-1, with D perhaps matching TRBD2 (6 bases). There are 13 residues in the CDR3. The germline V gene encodes CDR1 SGHTA and CDR2 FQGNSA. Written as DNA, the CDR3 is TGTGCCAGCAGCGTAGAGGGACTGGGGCTCCCTCTCTTC. Its protein product is CASSVEGLGLPLF.

V is TRBV24-1 and J is TRBJ2-2, with 7 bases identical to TRBD1. V shed 10 bases, J shed 0 bases, and the junction held 4 bases outside the gene matches. The germline V gene encodes CDR1 KGHDR and CDR2 SFDVKD. The CDR3 is 14 amino acids. The CDR3 region has the DNA TGTGCCACAGGGGGCCGATCGAACACCGGGGAGCTGTTTTTT. The encoded protein is CATGGRSNTGELFF.

The rearrangement uses TRBV10-3 and TRBJ1-2; D not resolved. Trimming removed 4 bases from V and 6 bases from J, with 12 bases in between. The CDR3 runs to 13 residues. The germline gives CDR1 ENHRY, CDR2 SYGVKD. CDR3 nucleotide sequence: TGTGCCATCAGTGGCCGATCGGAGGATGGCTACACCTTC. It yields the protein CAISGRSEDGYTF.

The chain employs TRBV10-3 and TRBJ1-1; D unclear. The germline V and J ends were trimmed by 4 bases and 3 bases, with 9 bases remaining between them. Germline CDR1 is ENHRY and CDR2 is SYGVKD. The CDR3 contains 13 residues. CDR3 bases: TGTGCCATCAGTGTGAACTCGGACACTGAAGCTTTCTTT. Encoded protein: CAISVNSDTEAFF.

The chain joins TRBV3-1 (or the pseudogene TRBV3-2) to TRBJ1-2; unclear D gene. The V gene's germline CDR1 is LGHDT and CDR2 YNNKEL (reference sequence). The CDR3 runs to 13 residues. V was cut by 4 bases and J by 2 bases, with 8 bases left in between. As DNA, the CDR3 is TGTGCCAGCAGCCCTACAGAGAACTATGGCTACACCTTC. It yields the protein CASSPTENYGYTF.

This clone occurred many times. The chain employs TRBV27 and TRBJ2-5, with 12 bases that match TRBD1. This CDR3 spans 15 amino acids. V trimming: 4 bases; J trimming: 5 bases; junction bases outside the gene matches: 5. The germline gives CDR1 MNHEY, CDR2 SMNVEV (reference sequence). In nucleotides, the CDR3 is TGTGCCAGCAGTTCCGGGACAGGGGGCGTGGAGACCCAGTACTTC. Residues: CASSSGTGGVETQYF.

V and J are TRBV14 and TRBJ2-3; D is perhaps TRBD1 (5 bases). Germline values: CDR1 SGHDN, CDR2 FVKESK. Trimming left V 0 bases short and J 6 bases short, with 16 bases between. CDR3 size: 16 residues. The CDR3 loop is CASSQDFDSRQDTQYF. DNA for the CDR3: TGTGCCAGCAGCCAAGATTTTGACAGTCGTCAGGATACGCAGTATTTT.

V usage is TRBV7-3 and J usage is TRBJ2-2, with D possibly matching TRBD2 (6 bases). V shed 4 bases and J shed 2 bases, with 17 bases lying between them. The CDR3 is 17 residues long. The germline CDR1 and CDR2 sequences are SGHTA and FQGTGA. CDR3 in DNA: TGTGCCAGCAGCTCCCTGGGCGGGGCGAGTAACACCGGGGAGCTGTTTTTT. Its protein is CASSSLGGASNTGELFF.